Each of the 15 T cell receptor beta chains below was sequenced from the same sample in a study of T cell changes during pregnancy in multiple sclerosis. Generated by immunoSEQ multiplex PCR, the TCRdb table keeps only in-frame clones and is missing some. The sample has about 56,000 clones; over 75% are singletons. The sequences come from peripheral blood, collected in the first trimester of pregnancy. The receptors come from a female donor in good health, enrolled as a control in a pregnancy study.

The rearrangement links TRBV6-4 to TRBJ2-7; D remains ambiguous. The CDR3 contains 14 residues. The germline CDR1 and CDR2 sequences are MRHNA and SNTAGT. The V gene lost 4 bases and the J gene lost 6 bases, with 16 bases spanning the gap. The DNA for the CDR3 is TGTGCCAGCAGTGCTGGGCTGCAGGTCAGCGAGCAGTACTTC. Protein product: CASSAGLQVSEQYF.

J is TRBJ2-7 and V is TRBV27, with 9 nucleotides matching TRBD2. The CDR3 is 16 amino acids. J gave up 7 bases and V 2 bases, and 12 bases lay outside the gene matches. Per germline, CDR1 MNHEY and CDR2 SMNVEV (reference sequence). The CDR3 DNA sequence: TGTGCCAGCAGTTTAGGTATAGCGGGAGTGATAGGGGAGCAGTACTTC. Translating gives CASSLGIAGVIGEQYF.

The rearrangement uses TRBV27 and TRBJ2-7; no definite D call. Trimming pared 2 bases from V and 0 bases from J, leaving 8 bases between. This CDR3 comprises 14 residues. Germline V lookup: CDR1 MNHEY, CDR2 SMNVEV (reference sequence). The chain's CDR3 is CASSLGGSSYEQYF. The CDR3 region has the DNA TGTGCCAGCAGTTTAGGCGGAAGCTCCTACGAGCAGTACTTC.

J is TRBJ1-2 and V is TRBV5-4, with D perhaps TRBD1 (6 bases). The germline CDR1 and CDR2 sequences are SGHNT and YYREEE (reference sequence). The CDR3 sequence is 13 residues long. Trimming stripped 0 bases from V and 3 bases from J, with 6 bases between. Here the CDR3 reads CASSLGTDYGYTF. The CDR3 DNA reads as TGTGCCAGCAGCTTGGGGACAGACTATGGCTACACCTTC.

About this clone itself: Its ends do not fully match the called genes, so a read error is possible. This sequence joins TRBV5-1 and TRBJ2-7; 9 nucleotides match TRBD1. Germline values: CDR1 SGHRS, CDR2 YFSETQ. This CDR3 has 14 amino acids. CDR3 loop: CASSLDRGSYEQYF. The CDR3 DNA reads as TGCGCCAGCAGTTTGGACAGGGGATCCTACGAGCAGTACTTC.

The chain carries TRBV28 and TRBJ2-3, with D possibly matching TRBD2 (6 bases). This CDR3 spans 15 amino acids. V lost 5 bases and J 5 bases, leaving 17 bases between the germline ends. CDR1 and CDR2 (germline): MDHEN, SYDVKM. For the CDR3, the DNA is TGTGCCAGCAGTCCCGGGACTCCCCTCCAAGATACGCAGTATTTT. It encodes CASSPGTPLQDTQYF.

The V gene is TRBV5-1, the J gene TRBJ2-2; TRBD2 agrees at 12 bases. Germline V gene data show CDR1 as SGHRS and CDR2 as YFSETQ. The V segment lost 0 bases and the J segment 6 bases; nucleotides outside the gene matches: 0. This CDR3 contains 15 residues. CDR3 in amino acids: CASSLGLAGAGELFF. CDR3 coding DNA: TGCGCCAGCAGCTTGGGACTAGCGGGGGCCGGGGAGCTGTTTTTT.

This chain uses TRBV19 with TRBJ2-7; 14 bases are shared with TRBD2. V trimming: 5 bases; J trimming: 8 bases; junction bases outside the gene matches: 8. The CDR3 loop spans 15 amino acids. Germline V gene lookup returns CDR1 LNHDA and CDR2 SQIVND (reference sequence). CDR3 loop: CASSSETSGREKQYF. The CDR3 coding sequence is TGTGCCAGTAGTTCCGAGACTAGCGGGAGGGAGAAGCAGTACTTC.

J is TRBJ2-7 and V is TRBV6-5; possible D gene TRBD1, 6 bases. V lost 2 bases, J lost 2 bases, and 13 bases lay in between. Germline-derived CDR1 and CDR2 are MNHEY and SVGAGI. The CDR3 loop spans 15 amino acids. CDR3 sequence: CASSYDQGTTYEQYF. The CDR3 DNA follows: TGTGCCAGCAGTTACGATCAGGGGACGACCTACGAGCAGTACTTC.

V and J are TRBV5-1 and TRBJ2-5, with TRBD2 matching over 13 bases. The V gene's germline CDR1 is SGHRS and CDR2 YFSETQ. The CDR3 extends over 15 amino acids. The V and J ends lost 3 bases and 4 bases, in that order; junction bases with no gene match: 3. The CDR3 DNA is TGCGCCAGCAGCTCCCGACTAGCGGGAGGAGAGACCCAGTACTTC. It is translated as CASSSRLAGGETQYF.

The genes are TRBV10-3 and TRBJ1-2; TRBD1 matches 7 bases. With 7 bases clipped from V and 8 bases from J, the junction kept 13 bases outside the gene matches. This CDR3 region has 14 residues. Germline V gene lookup returns CDR1 ENHRY and CDR2 SYGVKD. CDR3 coding DNA: TGTGCCATCAACCCCGGGACAGCCTTACTAGGCTACACCTTC. This encodes CAINPGTALLGYTF.

This clone was observed once. The rearrangement uses TRBV10-1 and TRBJ1-2; no clear D. Germline lookup yields CDR1 WNHNN and CDR2 SYGVQD (reference sequence). V was clipped by 8 bases and J by 8 bases, with 12 bases between them. The CDR3 runs 11 residues. The CDR3 is CASSGLGGYTF. CDR3 bases: TGCGCCAGCTCTGGACTGGGAGGCTACACCTTC.

This chain joins TRBV20-1 and TRBJ2-7, with D hard to call. From germline, CDR1 is DFQATT and CDR2 SNEGSKA (reference sequence). V gave up 3 bases and J gave up 6 bases, with 9 bases separating them. The CDR3 is 11 amino acids. CDR3 residues: CSARSPSEQYF. CDR3 in DNA: TGCAGTGCTAGGTCCCCATCCGAGCAGTACTTC.

The rearrangement joins TRBV4-1 to TRBJ2-3; a possible D gene is TRBD2 (7 bases). V dropped 4 bases and J dropped 1 base, with 15 bases sitting between them. The CDR3 extends over 16 amino acids. Germline V gene lookup returns CDR1 MGHRA and CDR2 YSYEKL. CDR3 sequence: CASSRDTAGGTDTQYF. CDR3 coding DNA: TGCGCCAGCAGCCGGGACACGGCGGGGGGCACAGATACGCAGTATTTT.

J is TRBJ1-5 and V is TRBV4-1; perhaps TRBD1 as D (5 bases). Germline CDR1 reads MGHRA; CDR2 reads YSYEKL. This CDR3 is 15 amino acids long. V gave up 2 bases and J gave up 7 bases, with 15 bases separating them. Here the CDR3 reads CASSQWGGATQPQHF. The DNA for the CDR3 is TGCGCCAGCAGCCAATGGGGTGGGGCTACCCAGCCCCAGCATTTT.